This T cell receptor (beta chain) was found in a study of T-cell memory formation after mild COVID-19. About the research overall: The two donors had largely donor-specific TCR clusters. Study results and caveats: Clones shrinking from day 15 to 85 showed even CD4/CD8 mixes; later expanders tilted CD4+. Some responding clones appeared in pre-infection memory, suggesting cross-reactive memory joined. A second wave of clones peaked on day 37, and their SARS-CoV-2 specificity went unconfirmed.

This clonotype came up a few times. The target antigen is unknown. Each CDR3 protein is one row after TCRdb ran MiXCR on the 5' RACE reads. Of roughly 600,000 distinct CDR3 sequences listed, more than 15% are singletons. Per germline, CDR1 LGHNA and CDR2 YSLEER. J lost 5 bases, V lost 0 bases, and 1 base had no gene match. This CDR3 contains 13 residues. Input material: PBMCs or a T cell subset sorted from them (not recorded which). The TCR sequence derives from an adult woman who had mild COVID-19 (a few samples of this study predate the infection). Cell type and time point are not known. This rearrangement joins TRBV4-3 to TRBJ2-7; 7 nucleotides agree with TRBD2. The CDR3 sequence: CASSQDAGDEQYF. In DNA, the CDR3 is TGCGCCAGCAGCCAAGATGCGGGGGACGAGCAGTACTTC.